This T cell receptor (beta chain) was captured by sequencing in a study of blood T cell repertoires in COVID-19. At the level of the study: PBMCs, B-cell-depleted T cells, or T cells were the source of the cDNA or gDNA that made up the material.

Trimming removed 4 bases from V and 13 bases from J; junction bases left unmatched: 11. The CDR3 length is 15 residues. Germline V CDR1 and CDR2: SNHLY, FYNNEI. Original analysis: Amplified reference gene primers provided the basis for estimating nucleated cell counts. Data came from immunoSEQ multiplex PCR; TCRdb stores just in-frame clones and leaves some out. Clone size and the V and J calls come from that table; the DNA yielded D and trimming. The sample records 56,000 or so clones, around 87% being singletons. This clone has just one count. The rearrangement links TRBV2 to TRBJ2-2; TRBD2 matches at 11 bases. The receptor comes from a man between 45 and 60 years old with acute or convalescent COVID-19. Specimen: peripheral blood. In DNA, the CDR3 is TGTGCCAGCAGTGCTTGGCTAGCGGGGGGTCGGCCGCTGTTTTTT. Translation: CASSAWLAGGRPLFF.